The 11 T cell receptor beta chains below come from one sample, sequenced in a study of identifying expanded T cells in peripheral blood. TCRdb's copy holds only in-frame clones and misses some; the assay was immunoSEQ multiplex PCR. The sample has roughly 100,000 clones, approximately 89% seen once. Sequenced material: blood. The receptors shown here come from a person aged 18 to 75 in good health.

The CDR3 spells CASSPFGLAGFYNEQFF. CDR3 in DNA: TGTGCCAGCAGCCCATTCGGACTAGCGGGTTTCTACAATGAGCAGTTCTTC. This chain connects TRBV5-4 to TRBJ2-1; the match to TRBD2 covers 11 bases. V was clipped by 4 bases and J by 3 bases; unmatched bases: 9. Per the germline V gene, CDR1 is SGHNT and CDR2 is YYREEE (reference sequence). The CDR3 totals 17 residues.

J is TRBJ2-5 and V is TRBV4-2, with D perhaps TRBD1 (6 bases). The V gene lost 5 bases and the J gene lost 0 bases, with 13 bases spanning the gap. CDR3 length equals 15 residues. CDR1 LGHNA and CDR2 YNFKEQ come from the germline V gene. The DNA of the CDR3 is TGTGCCAGCAGCAGGACGGACAGAAACCAAGAGACCCAGTACTTC. It specifies CASSRTDRNQETQYF.

This chain connects TRBV14 to TRBJ2-7, with 7 nucleotides matching TRBD2. The V gene's germline CDR1 is SGHDN and CDR2 FVKESK. Trimming took 4 bases from V and 3 from J; bases not matched to a gene: 3. The CDR3 consists of 13 residues. The CDR3 coding sequence is TGTGCCAGCAGCCTGCGGGGGAGCTACGAGCAGTACTTC. Residues: CASSLRGSYEQYF.

The chain employs TRBV29-1 and TRBJ2-1; D gene uncertain. V lost 8 bases to trimming and J lost 5 bases, with 13 bases between them. Germline V gene sequence: CDR1 SQVTM, CDR2 ANQGSEA. This CDR3 contains 12 residues. CDR3 protein: CSPKLENNEQFF. The CDR3 nucleotides read TGCAGCCCGAAGTTAGAAAACAATGAGCAGTTCTTC.

The chain is built from TRBV2 and TRBJ2-1, with D possibly being TRBD2 (7 bases). The CDR3 spans 13 residues. From germline, CDR1 is SNHLY and CDR2 FYNNEI. Trimming pared 6 bases from V and 10 bases from J, leaving 16 bases between. The CDR3 sequence: CASSWLAGAEQFF. The CDR3 bases are TGTGCCAGCAGCTGGCTCGCGGGGGCCGAGCAGTTCTTC.

The chain employs TRBV6-6 and TRBJ2-7, with D tentatively TRBD2 (6 bases). Between the trimmed V and J ends, which lost 6 bases and 2 bases, there was a span of 14 bases. The germline CDR1 and CDR2 sequences are MNHNY and SVGAGI (reference sequence). CDR3 length: 14 residues. The CDR3 DNA reads as TGTGCCAGCAGATATACACGGGAGACCTACGAGCAGTACTTC. Its translation: CASRYTRETYEQYF.

Details on this clone: Other DNA variants within this sample encode the same CDR3. The chain joins TRBV5-1 to TRBJ2-5, with 9 bases aligning to TRBD2. V shed 4 bases, J shed 3 bases, and the junction held 4 bases outside the gene matches. Germline CDR1 and CDR2: SGHRS and YFSETQ. The CDR3 is 14 residues long. The CDR3 sequence is CASSLGTSKETQYF. For the CDR3, the DNA is TGCGCCAGCAGCCTTGGGACTAGCAAAGAGACCCAGTACTTC.

This clone has a single count. The CDR3 DNA reads TGCGCCAGCAGCCGAGGACGGGTCACAGATACGCAGTATTTT. This translates into CASSRGRVTDTQYF. The rearrangement links TRBV5-1 to TRBJ2-3; D call uncertain. The CDR3 runs 14 residues. The V end lost 4 bases, the J end lost 2 bases, and 11 bases lay between the germline ends. Looked up from germline, CDR1 is SGHRS and CDR2 is YFSETQ.

This clone was recorded only once. The V gene is TRBV11-2, the J gene TRBJ2-3, with TRBD1 as a possible D gene (5 bases). Trimming removed 1 base at V and 7 bases at J, with 12 bases between. The germline V gene has CDR1 SGHAT and CDR2 FQNNGV. There are 14 residues in the CDR3. The CDR3 DNA sequence: TGTGCCAGCAGCTTAGGGTTAGGGGAATATACGCAGTATTTT. Encoded protein: CASSLGLGEYTQYF. Using reference TRBV11-2 and TRBJ2-3 for the parts outside the CDR3, the full variable domain is EAGVAQSPRYKIIEKRQSVAFWCNPISGHATLYWYQQILGQGPKLLIQFQNNGVVDDSQLPKDRFSAERLKGVDSTLKIQPAKLEDSAVYLCASSLGLGEYTQYFGPGTRLTVL.

The chain employs TRBV5-1 and TRBJ2-3; 10 bases line up with TRBD2. CDR3 length equals 16 residues. The J segment lost 1 base and the V segment lost 0 bases, leaving 2 bases of the junction unmatched. Germline CDR1 is SGHRS and CDR2 is YFSETQ. In nucleotides, the CDR3 is TGCGCCAGCAGCTTGGCCGGGACTAGCGGCACAGATACGCAGTATTTT. It yields the protein CASSLAGTSGTDTQYF.

This clone was found once. J is TRBJ2-3 and V is TRBV4-3; 8 bases are shared with TRBD1. The CDR3 loop spans 14 amino acids. Per the germline V gene, CDR1 is LGHNA and CDR2 is YSLEER. V lost 4 bases and J lost 1; bases outside the gene matches: 1. The CDR3 reads CASSLGQGTDTQYF. The CDR3 nucleotides are TGCGCCAGCAGCCTGGGACAGGGCACAGATACGCAGTATTTT.